A single count supports the clone carrying this T cell receptor (beta chain). The sample comes from a study of blood T cell repertoires in COVID-19. Across the whole study: The origin of the acute and convalescent COVID-19 samples was the United States, Italy and Spain. PBMCs, B-cell-depleted T cells, or T cells provided the cDNA or gDNA that made up the material.

Source study methods: Quantification of nucleated cells was approximated via reference gene primer amplification. The data were produced by immunoSEQ multiplex PCR, yet TCRdb's version contains in-frame clones alone and is incomplete. V and J calls and clone size are as listed in that table; D and trimming were resolved from the DNA. The repertoire holds tens of thousands of clones, with about 85% as singletons. The TCR comes from a man between 50 and 59 years old in a cohort sampled during active COVID-19. Sequenced input: peripheral blood.

The CDR3 loop is CASSLKGGGNQPQHF. DNA of the CDR3: TGTGCCAGCAGCTTAAAGGGAGGGGGCAATCAGCCCCAGCATTTT. The chain employs TRBV7-8 and TRBJ1-5; maybe TRBD1 (5 bases). V shed 2 bases and J shed 2 bases, with 10 bases lying between them. The CDR3 has 15 residues. Germline V gene data show CDR1 as SGHVS and CDR2 as FQNEAQ.